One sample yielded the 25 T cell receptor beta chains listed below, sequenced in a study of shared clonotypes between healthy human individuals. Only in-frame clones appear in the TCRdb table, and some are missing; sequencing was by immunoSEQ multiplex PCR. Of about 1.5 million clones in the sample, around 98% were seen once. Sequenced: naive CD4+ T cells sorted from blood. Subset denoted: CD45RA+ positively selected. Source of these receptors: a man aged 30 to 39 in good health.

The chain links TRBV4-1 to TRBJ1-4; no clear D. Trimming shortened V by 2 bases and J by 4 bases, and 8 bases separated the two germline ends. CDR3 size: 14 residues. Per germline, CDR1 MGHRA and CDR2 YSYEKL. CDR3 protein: CASSQRAYNEKLFF. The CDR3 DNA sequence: TGCGCCAGCAGCCAACGGGCCTATAATGAAAAACTGTTTTTT.

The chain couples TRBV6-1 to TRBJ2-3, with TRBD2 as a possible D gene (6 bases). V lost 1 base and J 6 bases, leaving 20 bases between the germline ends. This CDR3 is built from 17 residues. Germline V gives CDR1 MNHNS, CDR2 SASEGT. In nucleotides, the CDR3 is TGTGCCAGCAGTGAAGGGAGGAGGGTTCAGTTTGCGGATACGCAGTATTTT. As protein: CASSEGRRVQFADTQYF.

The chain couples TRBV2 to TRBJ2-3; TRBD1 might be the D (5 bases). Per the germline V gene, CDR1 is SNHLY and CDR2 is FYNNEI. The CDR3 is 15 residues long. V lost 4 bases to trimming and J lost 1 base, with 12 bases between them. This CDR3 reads CASSALGAGTDTQYF. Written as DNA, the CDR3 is TGTGCCAGCAGTGCTCTAGGGGCAGGCACAGATACGCAGTATTTT.

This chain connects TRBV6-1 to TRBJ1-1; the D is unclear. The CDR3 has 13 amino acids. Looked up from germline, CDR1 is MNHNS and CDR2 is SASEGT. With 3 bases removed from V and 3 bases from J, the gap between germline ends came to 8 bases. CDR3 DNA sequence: TGTGCCAGCAGTGAGAGCCGTCACACTGAAGCTTTCTTT. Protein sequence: CASSESRHTEAFF.

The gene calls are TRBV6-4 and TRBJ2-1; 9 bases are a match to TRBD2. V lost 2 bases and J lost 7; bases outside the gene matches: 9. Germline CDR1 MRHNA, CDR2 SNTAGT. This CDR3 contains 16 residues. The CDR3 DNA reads TGTGCCAGCAGTGACGTCGAGCGGGAGGCCAAGAATGAGCAGTTCTTC. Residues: CASSDVEREAKNEQFF.

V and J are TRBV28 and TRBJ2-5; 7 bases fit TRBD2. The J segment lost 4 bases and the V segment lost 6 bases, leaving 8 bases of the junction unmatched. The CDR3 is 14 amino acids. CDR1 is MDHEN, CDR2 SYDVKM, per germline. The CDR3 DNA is TGTGCCAGCAGGAGCGGGATGGGGAGAGAGACCCAGTACTTC. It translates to CASRSGMGRETQYF. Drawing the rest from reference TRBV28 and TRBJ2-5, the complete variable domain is DVKVTQSSRYLVKRTGEKVFLECVQDMDHENMFWYRQDPGLGLRLIYFSYDVKMKEKGDIPEGYSVSREKKERFSLILESASTNQTSMYLCASRSGMGRETQYFGPGTRLLVL.

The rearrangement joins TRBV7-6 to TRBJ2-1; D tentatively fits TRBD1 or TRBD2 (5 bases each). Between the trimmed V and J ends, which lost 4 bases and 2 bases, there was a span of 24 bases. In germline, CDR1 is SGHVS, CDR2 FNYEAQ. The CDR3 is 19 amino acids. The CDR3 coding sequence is TGTGCCAGCAGCTGGAGAGGATTCGGGATAGAGGGGCCCTACAATGAGCAGTTCTTC. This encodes CASSWRGFGIEGPYNEQFF.

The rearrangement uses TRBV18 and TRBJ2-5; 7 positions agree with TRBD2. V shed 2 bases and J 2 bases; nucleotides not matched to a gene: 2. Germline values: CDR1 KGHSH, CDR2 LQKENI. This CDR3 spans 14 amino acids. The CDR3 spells CASSPLLAQETQYF. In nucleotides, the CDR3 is TGTGCCAGCTCACCATTACTAGCGCAAGAGACCCAGTACTTC.

The CDR3 DNA sequence: TGTGCCAGCAGCACAAAACCGGGACAGGAGTTGCCCTACGAGCAGTACTTC. It specifies CASSTKPGQELPYEQYF. The chain recombines TRBV21-1 with TRBJ2-7; no check of the table's D call, TRBD1, against the DNA was made. TRBV21-1 corresponds to a pseudogene. The CDR3 length is 17 residues.

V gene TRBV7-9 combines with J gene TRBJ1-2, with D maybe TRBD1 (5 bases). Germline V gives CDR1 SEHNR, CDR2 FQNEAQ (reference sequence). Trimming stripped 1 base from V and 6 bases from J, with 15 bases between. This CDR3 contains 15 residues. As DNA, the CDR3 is TGTGCCAGCAGCTTAGGACGGGTGGGGGTTAATGGCTACACCTTC. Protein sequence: CASSLGRVGVNGYTF.

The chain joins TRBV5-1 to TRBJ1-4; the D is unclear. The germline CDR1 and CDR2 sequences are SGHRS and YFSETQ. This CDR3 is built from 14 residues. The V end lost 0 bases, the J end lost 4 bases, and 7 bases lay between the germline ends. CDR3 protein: CASSLVTDNEKLFF. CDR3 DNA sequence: TGCGCCAGCAGCTTGGTAACAGATAATGAAAAACTGTTTTTT.

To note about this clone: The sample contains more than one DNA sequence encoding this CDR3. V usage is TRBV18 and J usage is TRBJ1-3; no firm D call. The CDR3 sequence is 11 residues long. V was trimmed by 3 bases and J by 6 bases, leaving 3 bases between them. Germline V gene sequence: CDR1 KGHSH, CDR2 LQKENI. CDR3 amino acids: CASSPSNTIYF. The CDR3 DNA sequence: TGTGCCAGCTCACCTTCAAACACCATATATTTT.

Written as DNA, the CDR3 is TGTGCCAGCAGTTACGGCCCTAGCGGGACCTACGAGCAGTACTTC. Its protein product is CASSYGPSGTYEQYF. This chain links TRBV6-6 with TRBJ2-7; 9 nucleotides match TRBD2. The ends lost 2 bases at V and 2 bases at J; junction bases unmatched: 4. CDR3 length equals 15 residues. Germline V gene data show CDR1 as MNHNY and CDR2 as SVGAGI (reference sequence).

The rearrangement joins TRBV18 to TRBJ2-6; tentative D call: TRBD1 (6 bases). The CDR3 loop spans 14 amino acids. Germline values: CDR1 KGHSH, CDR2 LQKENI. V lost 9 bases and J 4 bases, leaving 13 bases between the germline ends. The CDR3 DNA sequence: TGTGCCAGTACTTCAGGGGTCGGGGCCAACGTCCTGACTTTC. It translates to CASTSGVGANVLTF.

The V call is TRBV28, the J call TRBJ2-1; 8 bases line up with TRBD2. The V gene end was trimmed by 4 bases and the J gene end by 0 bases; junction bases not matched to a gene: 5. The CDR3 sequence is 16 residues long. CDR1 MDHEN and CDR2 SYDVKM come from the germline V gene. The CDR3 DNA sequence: TGTGCCAGCAGTTCGATAGCGGGGAGCTCCTACAATGAGCAGTTCTTC. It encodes CASSSIAGSSYNEQFF.

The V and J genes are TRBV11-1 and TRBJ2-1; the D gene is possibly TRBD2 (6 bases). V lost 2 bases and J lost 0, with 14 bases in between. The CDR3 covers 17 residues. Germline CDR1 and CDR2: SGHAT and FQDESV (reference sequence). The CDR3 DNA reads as TGTGCCAGCAGCTTACGACTAGTCCCAAGCTCCTACAATGAGCAGTTCTTC. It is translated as CASSLRLVPSSYNEQFF.

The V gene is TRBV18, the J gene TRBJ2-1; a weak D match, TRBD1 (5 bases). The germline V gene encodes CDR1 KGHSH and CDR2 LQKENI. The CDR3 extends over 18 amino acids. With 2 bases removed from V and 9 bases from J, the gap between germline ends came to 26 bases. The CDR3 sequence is CASSPIYLRLGEGREQFF. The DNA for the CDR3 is TGTGCCAGCTCACCAATCTACCTGAGGCTAGGGGAAGGTCGTGAGCAGTTCTTC.

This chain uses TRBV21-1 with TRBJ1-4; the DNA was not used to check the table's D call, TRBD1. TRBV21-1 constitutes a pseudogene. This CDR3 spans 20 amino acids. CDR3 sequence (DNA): TGTGCCAGCAGCTCCCCACAGCAGGGGGTGGACGACCGAAATAATGAAAAACTGTTTTTT. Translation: CASSSPQQGVDDRNNEKLFF.

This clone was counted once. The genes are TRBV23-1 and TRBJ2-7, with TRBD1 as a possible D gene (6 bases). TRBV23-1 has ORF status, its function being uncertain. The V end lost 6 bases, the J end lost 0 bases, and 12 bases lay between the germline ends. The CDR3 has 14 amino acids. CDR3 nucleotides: TGCGCCAGCAGCCTAGAGGGGGACTCCTACGAGCAGTACTTC. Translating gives CASSLEGDSYEQYF.

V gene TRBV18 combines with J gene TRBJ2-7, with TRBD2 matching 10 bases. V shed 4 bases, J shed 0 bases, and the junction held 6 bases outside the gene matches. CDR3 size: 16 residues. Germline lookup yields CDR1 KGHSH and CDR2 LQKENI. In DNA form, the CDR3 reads TGTGCCAGCTCACTACTTAGCGGGAGGCTCTCCTACGAGCAGTACTTC. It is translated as CASSLLSGRLSYEQYF.

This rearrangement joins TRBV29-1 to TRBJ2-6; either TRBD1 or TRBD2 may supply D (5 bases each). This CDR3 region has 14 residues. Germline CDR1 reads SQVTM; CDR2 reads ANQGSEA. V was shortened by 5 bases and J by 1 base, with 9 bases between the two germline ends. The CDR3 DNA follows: TGCAGCGTTAGGGGCGGGTCTGGGGCCAACGTCCTGACTTTC. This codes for CSVRGGSGANVLTF. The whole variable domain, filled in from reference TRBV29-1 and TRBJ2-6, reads SAVISQKPSRDICQRGTSLTIQCQVDSQVTMMFWYRQQPGQSLTLIATANQGSEATYESGFVIDKFPISRPNLTFSTLTVSNMSPEDSSIYLCSVRGGSGANVLTFGAGSRLTVL.

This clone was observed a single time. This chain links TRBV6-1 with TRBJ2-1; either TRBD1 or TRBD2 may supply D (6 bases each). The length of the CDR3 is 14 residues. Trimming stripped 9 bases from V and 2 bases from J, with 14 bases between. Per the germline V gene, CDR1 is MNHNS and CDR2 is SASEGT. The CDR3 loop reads CASGLGGPYNEQFF. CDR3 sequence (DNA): TGTGCCAGTGGGTTGGGGGGCCCCTACAATGAGCAGTTCTTC.

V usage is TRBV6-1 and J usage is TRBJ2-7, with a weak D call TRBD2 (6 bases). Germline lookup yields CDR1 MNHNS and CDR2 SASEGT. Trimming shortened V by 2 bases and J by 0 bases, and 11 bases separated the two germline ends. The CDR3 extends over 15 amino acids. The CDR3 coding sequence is TGTGCCAGCAGTGAAAGGCTAGCGAGCTCCTACGAGCAGTACTTC. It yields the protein CASSERLASSYEQYF.

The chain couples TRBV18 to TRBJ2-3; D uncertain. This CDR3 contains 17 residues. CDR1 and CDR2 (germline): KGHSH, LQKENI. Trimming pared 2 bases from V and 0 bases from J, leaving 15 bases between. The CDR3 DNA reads TGTGCCAGCTCACCAACTTCAAGTACGGTTAGCACAGATACGCAGTATTTT. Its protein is CASSPTSSTVSTDTQYF. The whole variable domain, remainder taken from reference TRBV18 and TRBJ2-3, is NAGVMQNPRHLVRRRGQEARLRCSPMKGHSHVYWYRQLPEEGLKFMVYLQKENIIDESGMPKERFSAEFPKEGPSILRIQQVVRGDSAAYFCASSPTSSTVSTDTQYFGPGTRLTVL.

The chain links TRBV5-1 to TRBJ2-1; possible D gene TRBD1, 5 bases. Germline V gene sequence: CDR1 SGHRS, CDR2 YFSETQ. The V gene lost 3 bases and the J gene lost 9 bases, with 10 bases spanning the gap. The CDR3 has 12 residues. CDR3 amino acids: CASSYTGVEQFF. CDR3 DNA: TGCGCCAGCAGCTATACAGGAGTTGAGCAGTTCTTC.